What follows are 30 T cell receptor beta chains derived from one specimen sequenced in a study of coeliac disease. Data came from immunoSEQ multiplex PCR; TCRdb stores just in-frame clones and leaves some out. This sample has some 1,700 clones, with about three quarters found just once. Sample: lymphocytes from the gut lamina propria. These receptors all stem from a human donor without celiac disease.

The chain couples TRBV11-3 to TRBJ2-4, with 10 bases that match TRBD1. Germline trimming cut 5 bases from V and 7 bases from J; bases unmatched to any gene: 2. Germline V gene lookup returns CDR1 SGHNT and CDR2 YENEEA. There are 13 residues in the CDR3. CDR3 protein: CASSPGQGNIQYF. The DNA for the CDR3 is TGTGCCAGCAGCCCGGGACAGGGGAACATTCAGTACTTC.

The DNA of the CDR3 is TGTGCCAGCAGACCCGGGACAGGGGCCTACGAGCAGTACTTC. This encodes CASRPGTGAYEQYF. This chain links TRBV5-6 with TRBJ2-7; TRBD1 matches at 10 bases. This CDR3 is built from 14 residues. Germline lookup yields CDR1 SGHDT and CDR2 YYEEEE. V shed 5 bases and J 2 bases; nucleotides not matched to a gene: 4. The entire variable domain, with the rest obtained from reference TRBV5-6 and TRBJ2-7, is as follows: DAGVTQSPTHLIKTRGQQVTLRCSPKSGHDTVSWYQQALGQGPQFIFQYYEEEERQRGNFPDRFSGHQFPNYSSELNVNALLLGDSALYLCASRPGTGAYEQYFGPGTRLTVT.

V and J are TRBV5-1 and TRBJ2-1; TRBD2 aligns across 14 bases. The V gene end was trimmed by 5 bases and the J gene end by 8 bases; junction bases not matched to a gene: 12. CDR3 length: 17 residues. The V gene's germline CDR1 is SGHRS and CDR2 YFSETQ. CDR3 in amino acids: CASRPGTSGRSPYEQFF. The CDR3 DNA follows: TGCGCCAGCAGGCCCGGGACTAGCGGGAGATCTCCCTATGAGCAGTTCTTC. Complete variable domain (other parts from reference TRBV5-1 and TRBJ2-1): KAGVTQTPRYLIKTRGQQVTLSCSPISGHRSVSWYQQTPGQGLQFLFEYFSETQRNKGNFPGRFSGRQFSNSRSEMNVSTLELGDSALYLCASRPGTSGRSPYEQFFGPGTRLTVL.

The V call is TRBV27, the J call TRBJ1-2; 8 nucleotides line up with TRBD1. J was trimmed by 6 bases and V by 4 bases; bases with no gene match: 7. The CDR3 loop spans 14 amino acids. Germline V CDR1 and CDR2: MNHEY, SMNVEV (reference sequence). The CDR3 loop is CASSSMTGVDGYTF. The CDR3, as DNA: TGTGCCAGCAGTTCGATGACAGGGGTGGATGGCTACACCTTC.

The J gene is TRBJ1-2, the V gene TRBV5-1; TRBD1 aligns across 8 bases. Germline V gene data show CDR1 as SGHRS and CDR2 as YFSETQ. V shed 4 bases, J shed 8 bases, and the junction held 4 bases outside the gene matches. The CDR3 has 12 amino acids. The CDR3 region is CASSVTGDGYTF. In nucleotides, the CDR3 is TGCGCCAGCAGCGTGACAGGGGACGGCTACACCTTC.

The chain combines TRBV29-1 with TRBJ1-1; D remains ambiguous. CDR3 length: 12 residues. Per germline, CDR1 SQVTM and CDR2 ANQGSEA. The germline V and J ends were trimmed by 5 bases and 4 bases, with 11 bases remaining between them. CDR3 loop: CSVFGLGTEAFF. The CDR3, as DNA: TGCAGCGTTTTCGGTCTAGGCACTGAAGCTTTCTTT.

Written as DNA, the CDR3 is TGTGCCATCAGGGAGGGACAGGGGAGCACAGATACGCAGTATTTT. Its protein product is CAIREGQGSTDTQYF. The genes are TRBV10-3 and TRBJ2-3; 10 nucleotides match TRBD1. With 6 bases clipped from V and 0 bases from J, the junction kept 3 bases outside the gene matches. The CDR3 covers 15 residues. Germline CDR1 is ENHRY and CDR2 is SYGVKD.

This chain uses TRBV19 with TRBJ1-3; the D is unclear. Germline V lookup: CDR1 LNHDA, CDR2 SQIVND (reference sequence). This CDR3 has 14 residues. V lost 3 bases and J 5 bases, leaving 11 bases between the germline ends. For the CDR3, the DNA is TGTGCCAGTAGTATCTCAGGAGGTAGAAACACCATATATTTT. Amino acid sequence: CASSISGGRNTIYF. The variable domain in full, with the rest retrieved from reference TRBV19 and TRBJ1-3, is DGGITQSPKYLFRKEGQNVTLSCEQNLNHDAMYWYRQDPGQGLRLIYYSQIVNDFQKGDIAEGYSVSREKKESFPLTVTSAQKNPTAFYLCASSISGGRNTIYFGEGSWLTVV.

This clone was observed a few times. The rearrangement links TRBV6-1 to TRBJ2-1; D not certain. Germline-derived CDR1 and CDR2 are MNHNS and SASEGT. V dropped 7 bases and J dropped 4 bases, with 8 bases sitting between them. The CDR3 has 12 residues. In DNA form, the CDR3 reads TGTGCCAGCACCCCCGGTTACAATGAGCAGTTCTTC. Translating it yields CASTPGYNEQFF.

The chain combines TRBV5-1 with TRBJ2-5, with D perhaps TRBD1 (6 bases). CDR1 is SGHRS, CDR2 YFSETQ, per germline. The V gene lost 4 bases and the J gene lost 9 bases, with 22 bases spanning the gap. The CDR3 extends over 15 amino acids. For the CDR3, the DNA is TGCGCCAGCAGCGCCGCCACAGGGAGTTACGGGGCCCAGTACTTC. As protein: CASSAATGSYGAQYF.

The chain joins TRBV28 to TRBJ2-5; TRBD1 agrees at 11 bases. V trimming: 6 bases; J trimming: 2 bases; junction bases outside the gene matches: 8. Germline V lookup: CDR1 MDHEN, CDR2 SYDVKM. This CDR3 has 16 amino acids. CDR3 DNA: TGTGCCAGCAGCTGGAGCGGGACAGGGGGTCAAGAGACCCAGTACTTC. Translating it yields CASSWSGTGGQETQYF.

The CDR3 here is CASSMTGNSYEQYF. For the CDR3, the DNA is TGTGCCAGTAGTATGACAGGGAATTCCTACGAGCAGTACTTC. The chain joins TRBV19 to TRBJ2-7, with 7 bases matching TRBD1. Trimming removed 3 bases from V and 1 base from J; junction bases left unmatched: 3. This CDR3 spans 14 amino acids. In germline, CDR1 is LNHDA, CDR2 SQIVND (reference sequence).

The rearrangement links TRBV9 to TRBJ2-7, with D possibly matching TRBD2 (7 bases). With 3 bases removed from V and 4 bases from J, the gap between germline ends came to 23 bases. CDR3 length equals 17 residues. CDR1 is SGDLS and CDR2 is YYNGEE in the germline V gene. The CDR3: CASSARGVAGLGYEQYF. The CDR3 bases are TGTGCCAGCAGCGCAAGGGGGGTAGCGGGCCTAGGATACGAGCAGTACTTC.

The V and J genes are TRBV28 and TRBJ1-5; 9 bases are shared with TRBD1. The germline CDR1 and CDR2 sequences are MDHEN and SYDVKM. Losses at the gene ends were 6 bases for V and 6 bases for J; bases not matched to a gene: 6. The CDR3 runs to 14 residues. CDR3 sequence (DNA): TGTGCCAGCAGCCCACAGGGGGCGGCTCAGCCCCAGCATTTT. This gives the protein CASSPQGAAQPQHF.

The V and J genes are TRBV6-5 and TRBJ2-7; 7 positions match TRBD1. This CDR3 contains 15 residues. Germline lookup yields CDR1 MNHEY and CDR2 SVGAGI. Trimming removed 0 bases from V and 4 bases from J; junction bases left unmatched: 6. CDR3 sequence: CASSYSPRGLYEQYF. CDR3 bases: TGTGCCAGCAGTTACTCTCCCAGGGGGTTGTACGAGCAGTACTTC.

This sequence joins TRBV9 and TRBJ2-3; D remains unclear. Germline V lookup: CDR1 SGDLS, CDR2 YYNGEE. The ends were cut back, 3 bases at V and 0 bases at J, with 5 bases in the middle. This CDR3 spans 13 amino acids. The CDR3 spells CASSDGSTDTQYF. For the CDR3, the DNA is TGTGCCAGCAGCGACGGGAGCACAGATACGCAGTATTTT.

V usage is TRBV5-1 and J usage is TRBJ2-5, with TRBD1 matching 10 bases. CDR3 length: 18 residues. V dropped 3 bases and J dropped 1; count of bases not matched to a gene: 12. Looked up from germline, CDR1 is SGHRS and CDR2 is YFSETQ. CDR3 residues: CASSSQRDRGWGQETQYF. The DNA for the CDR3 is TGCGCCAGCAGCTCGCAAAGGGACAGGGGCTGGGGCCAAGAGACCCAGTACTTC.

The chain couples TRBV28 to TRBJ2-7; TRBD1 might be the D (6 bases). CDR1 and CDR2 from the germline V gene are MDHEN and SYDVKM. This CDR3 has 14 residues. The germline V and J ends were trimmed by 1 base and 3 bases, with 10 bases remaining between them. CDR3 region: CASSLSPQGYEQYF. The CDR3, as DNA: TGTGCCAGCAGTTTATCCCCACAGGGCTACGAGCAGTACTTC.

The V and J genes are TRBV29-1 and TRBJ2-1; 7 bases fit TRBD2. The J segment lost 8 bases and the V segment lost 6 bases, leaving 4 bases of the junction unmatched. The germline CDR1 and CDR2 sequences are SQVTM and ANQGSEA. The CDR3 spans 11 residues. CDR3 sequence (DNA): TGCAGCGTCTCCACTAGCGATGAGCAGTTCTTC. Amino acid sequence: CSVSTSDEQFF.

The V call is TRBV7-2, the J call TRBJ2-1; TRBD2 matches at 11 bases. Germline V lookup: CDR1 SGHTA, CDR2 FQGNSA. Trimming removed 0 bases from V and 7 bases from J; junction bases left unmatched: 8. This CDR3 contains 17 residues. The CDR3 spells CASSLASGRVGLNEQFF. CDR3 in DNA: TGTGCCAGCAGCTTAGCTAGCGGGAGGGTGGGTCTTAATGAGCAGTTCTTC.

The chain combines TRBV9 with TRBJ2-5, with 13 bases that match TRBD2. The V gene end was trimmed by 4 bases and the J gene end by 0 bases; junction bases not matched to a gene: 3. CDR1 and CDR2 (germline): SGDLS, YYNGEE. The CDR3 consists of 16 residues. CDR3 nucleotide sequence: TGTGCCAGCAGCCCGGGACTAGCGGGATACCAAGAGACCCAGTACTTC. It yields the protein CASSPGLAGYQETQYF.

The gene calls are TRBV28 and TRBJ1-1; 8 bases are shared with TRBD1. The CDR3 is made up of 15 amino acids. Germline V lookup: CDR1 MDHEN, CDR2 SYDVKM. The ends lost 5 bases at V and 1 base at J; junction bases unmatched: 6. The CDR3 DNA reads TGTGCCAGCAGTCCCTGGACAGGGCGGAACACTGAAGCTTTCTTT. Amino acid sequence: CASSPWTGRNTEAFF.

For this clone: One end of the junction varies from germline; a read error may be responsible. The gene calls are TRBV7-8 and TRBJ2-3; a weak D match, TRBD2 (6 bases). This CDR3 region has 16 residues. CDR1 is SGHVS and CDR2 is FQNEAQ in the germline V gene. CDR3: CTSSFGPGLTTDTQYF. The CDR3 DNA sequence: TGTACCAGCAGCTTTGGGCCGGGACTCACGACAGATACGCAGTATTTT. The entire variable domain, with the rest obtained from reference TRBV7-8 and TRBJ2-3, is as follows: GAGVSQSPRYKVAKRGQDVALRCDPISGHVSLFWYQQALGQGPEFLTYFQNEAQLDKSGLPSDRFFAERPEGSVSTLKIQRTQQEDSAVYLCTSSFGPGLTTDTQYFGPGTRLTVL.

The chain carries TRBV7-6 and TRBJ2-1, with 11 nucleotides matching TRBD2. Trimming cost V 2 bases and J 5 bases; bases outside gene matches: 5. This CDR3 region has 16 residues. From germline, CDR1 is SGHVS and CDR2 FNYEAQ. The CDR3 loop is CASSLNALAGDNEQFF. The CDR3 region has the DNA TGTGCCAGCAGCTTAAACGCACTAGCGGGAGACAATGAGCAGTTCTTC.

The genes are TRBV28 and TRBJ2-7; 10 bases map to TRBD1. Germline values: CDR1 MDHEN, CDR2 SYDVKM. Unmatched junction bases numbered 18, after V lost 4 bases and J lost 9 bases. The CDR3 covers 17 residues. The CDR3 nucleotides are TGTGCCAGCAGTTCCCCCGGTGGGGACAGGGGTCCTAAAGGGCAGTACTTC. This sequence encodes CASSSPGGDRGPKGQYF.

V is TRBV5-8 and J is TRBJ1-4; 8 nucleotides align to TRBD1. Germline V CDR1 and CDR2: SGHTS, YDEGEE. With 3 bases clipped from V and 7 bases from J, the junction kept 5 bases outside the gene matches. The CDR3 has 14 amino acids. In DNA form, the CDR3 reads TGTGCCAGCAGCTCCAGGGGGCTCGGTGAAAAACTGTTTTTT. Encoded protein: CASSSRGLGEKLFF.

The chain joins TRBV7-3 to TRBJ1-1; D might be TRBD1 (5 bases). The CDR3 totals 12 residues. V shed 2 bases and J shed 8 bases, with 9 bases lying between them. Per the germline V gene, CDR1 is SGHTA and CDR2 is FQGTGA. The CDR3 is CASSLAGKEAFF. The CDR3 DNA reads TGTGCCAGCAGCTTAGCAGGGAAAGAAGCTTTCTTT.

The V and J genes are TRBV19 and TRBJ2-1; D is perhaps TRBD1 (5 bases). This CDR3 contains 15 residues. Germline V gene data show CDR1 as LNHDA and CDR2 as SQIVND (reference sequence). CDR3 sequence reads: CATQWGRGSYNEQFF. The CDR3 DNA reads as TGTGCTACCCAATGGGGAAGGGGCTCCTACAATGAGCAGTTCTTC.

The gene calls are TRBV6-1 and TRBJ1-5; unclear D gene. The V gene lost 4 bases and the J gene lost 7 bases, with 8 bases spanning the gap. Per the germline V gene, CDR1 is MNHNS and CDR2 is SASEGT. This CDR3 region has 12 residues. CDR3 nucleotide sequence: TGTGCCAGCAGTGGAGGTGGACAGCCCCAGCATTTT. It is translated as CASSGGGQPQHF.

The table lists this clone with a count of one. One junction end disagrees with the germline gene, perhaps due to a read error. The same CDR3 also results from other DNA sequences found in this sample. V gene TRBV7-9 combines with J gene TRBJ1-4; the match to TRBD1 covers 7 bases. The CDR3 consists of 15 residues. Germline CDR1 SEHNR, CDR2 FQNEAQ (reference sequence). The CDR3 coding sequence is TGCGCCAGCAGCTTAGGGGGCTTCCTTAATGAAAAACTGTTTTTT. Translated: CASSLGGFLNEKLFF.